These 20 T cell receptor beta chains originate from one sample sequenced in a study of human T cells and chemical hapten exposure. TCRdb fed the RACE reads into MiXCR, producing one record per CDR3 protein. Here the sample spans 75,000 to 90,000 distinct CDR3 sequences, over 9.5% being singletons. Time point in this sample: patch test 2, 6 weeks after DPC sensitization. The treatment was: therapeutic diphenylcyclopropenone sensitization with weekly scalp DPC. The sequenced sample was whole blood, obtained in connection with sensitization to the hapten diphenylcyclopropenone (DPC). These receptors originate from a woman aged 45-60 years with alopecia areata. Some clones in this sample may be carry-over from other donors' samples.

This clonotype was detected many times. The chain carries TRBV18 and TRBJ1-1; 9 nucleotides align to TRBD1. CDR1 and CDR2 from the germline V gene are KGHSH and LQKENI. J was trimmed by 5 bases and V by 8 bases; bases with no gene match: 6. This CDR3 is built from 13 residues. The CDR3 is CASARQGGTEAFF. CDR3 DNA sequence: TGTGCCAGCGCGCGACAGGGGGGGACTGAAGCTTTCTTT. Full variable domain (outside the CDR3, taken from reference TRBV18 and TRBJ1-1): NAGVMQNPRHLVRRRGQEARLRCSPMKGHSHVYWYRQLPEEGLKFMVYLQKENIIDESGMPKERFSAEFPKEGPSILRIQQVVRGDSAAYFCASARQGGTEAFFGQGTRLTVV.

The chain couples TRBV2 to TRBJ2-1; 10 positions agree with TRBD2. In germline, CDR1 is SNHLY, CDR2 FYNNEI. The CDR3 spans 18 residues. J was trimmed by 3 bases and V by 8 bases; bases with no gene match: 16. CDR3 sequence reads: CASLKRLAGAGFYNEQFF. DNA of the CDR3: TGTGCCAGCCTAAAGCGCCTAGCGGGAGCAGGTTTCTACAATGAGCAGTTCTTC.

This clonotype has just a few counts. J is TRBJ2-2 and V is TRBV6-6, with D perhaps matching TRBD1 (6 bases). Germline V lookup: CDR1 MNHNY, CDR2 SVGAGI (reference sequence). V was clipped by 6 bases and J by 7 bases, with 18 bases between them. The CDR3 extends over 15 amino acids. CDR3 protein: CASSRPGQGVGELFF. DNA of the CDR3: TGTGCCAGCAGCCGCCCGGGACAAGGGGTCGGGGAGCTGTTTTTT.

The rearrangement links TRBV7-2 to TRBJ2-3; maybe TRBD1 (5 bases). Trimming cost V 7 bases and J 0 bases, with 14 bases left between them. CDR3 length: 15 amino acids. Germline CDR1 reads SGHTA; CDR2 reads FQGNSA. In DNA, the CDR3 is TGTGCCAGCACTATGCTTGGGGCGAGCACAGATACGCAGTATTTT. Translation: CASTMLGASTDTQYF.

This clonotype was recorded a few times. The CDR3 nucleotides read TGTGCCAGCAGTCCTAGGACAGGGGGCGTCGGGTATGGCTACACCTTC. Its translation: CASSPRTGGVGYGYTF. The gene calls are TRBV12-3 or TRBV12-4 and TRBJ1-2; TRBD1 matches 11 bases. The CDR3 extends over 16 amino acids. The V segment lost 5 bases and the J segment 5 bases; nucleotides outside the gene matches: 10.

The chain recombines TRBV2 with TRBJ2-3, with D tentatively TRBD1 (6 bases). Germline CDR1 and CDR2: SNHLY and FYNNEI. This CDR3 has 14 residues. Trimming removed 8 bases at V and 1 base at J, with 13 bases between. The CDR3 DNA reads TGTGCCAGCTTCTGGGCAGGGGGCACAGATACGCAGTATTTT. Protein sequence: CASFWAGGTDTQYF.

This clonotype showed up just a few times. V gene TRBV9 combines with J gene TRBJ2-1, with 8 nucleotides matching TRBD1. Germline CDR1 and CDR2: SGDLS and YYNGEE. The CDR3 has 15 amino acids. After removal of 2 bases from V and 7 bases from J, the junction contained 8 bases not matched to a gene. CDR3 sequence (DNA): TGTGCCAGCAGCGTTTCGGGACAGGAGGGGAATGAGCAGTTCTTC. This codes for CASSVSGQEGNEQFF.

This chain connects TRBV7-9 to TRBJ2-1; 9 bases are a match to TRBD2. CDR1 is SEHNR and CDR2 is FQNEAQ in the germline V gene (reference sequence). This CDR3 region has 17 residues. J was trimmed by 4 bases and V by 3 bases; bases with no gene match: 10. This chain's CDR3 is CASSFQRRLAVYNEQFF. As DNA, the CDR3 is TGTGCCAGCAGCTTCCAACGCCGACTAGCGGTTTACAATGAGCAGTTCTTC. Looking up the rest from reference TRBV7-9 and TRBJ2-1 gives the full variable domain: DTGVSQNPRHKITKRGQNVTFRCDPISEHNRLYWYRQTLGQGPEFLTYFQNEAQLEKSRLLSDRFSAERPKGSFSTLEIQRTEQGDSAMYLCASSFQRRLAVYNEQFFGPGTRLTVL.

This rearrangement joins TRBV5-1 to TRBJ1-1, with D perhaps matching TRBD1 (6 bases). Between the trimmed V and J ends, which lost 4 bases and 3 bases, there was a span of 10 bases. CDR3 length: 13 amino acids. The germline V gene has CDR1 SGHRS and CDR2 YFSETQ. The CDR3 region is CASSPDRHTEAFF. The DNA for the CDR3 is TGCGCCAGCAGCCCTGACAGGCACACTGAAGCTTTCTTT.

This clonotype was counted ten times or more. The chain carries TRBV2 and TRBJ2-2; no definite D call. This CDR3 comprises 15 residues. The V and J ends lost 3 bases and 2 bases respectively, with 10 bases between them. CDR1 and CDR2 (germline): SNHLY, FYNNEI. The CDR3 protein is CASSDFGRNTGELFF. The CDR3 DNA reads TGTGCCAGCAGTGATTTTGGCAGAAACACCGGGGAGCTGTTTTTT. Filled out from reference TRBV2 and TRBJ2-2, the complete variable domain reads EPEVTQTPSHQVTQMGQEVILRCVPISNHLYFYWYRQILGQKVEFLVSFYNNEISEKSEIFDDQFSVERPDGSNFTLKIRSTKLEDSAMYFCASSDFGRNTGELFFGEGSRLTVL.

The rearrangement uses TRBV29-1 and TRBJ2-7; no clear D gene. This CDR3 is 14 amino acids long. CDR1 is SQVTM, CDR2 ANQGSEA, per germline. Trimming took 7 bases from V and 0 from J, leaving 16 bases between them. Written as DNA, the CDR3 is TGCAGCGAACGATGGACGTCAGCCTCCTACGAGCAGTACTTC. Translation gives CSERWTSASYEQYF.

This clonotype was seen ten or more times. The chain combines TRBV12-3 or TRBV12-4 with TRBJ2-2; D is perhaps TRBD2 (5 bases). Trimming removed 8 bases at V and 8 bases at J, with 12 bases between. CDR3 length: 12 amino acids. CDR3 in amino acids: CASASTMGELFF. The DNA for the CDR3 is TGTGCCAGCGCTAGCACCATGGGGGAGCTGTTTTTT.

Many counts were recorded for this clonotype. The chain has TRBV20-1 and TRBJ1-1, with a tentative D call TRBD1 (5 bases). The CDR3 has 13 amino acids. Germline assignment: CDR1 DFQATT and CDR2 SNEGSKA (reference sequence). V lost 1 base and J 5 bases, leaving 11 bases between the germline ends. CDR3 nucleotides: TGCAGTGCTAGAGCGGGGGTGGCAACTGAAGCTTTCTTT. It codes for CSARAGVATEAFF.

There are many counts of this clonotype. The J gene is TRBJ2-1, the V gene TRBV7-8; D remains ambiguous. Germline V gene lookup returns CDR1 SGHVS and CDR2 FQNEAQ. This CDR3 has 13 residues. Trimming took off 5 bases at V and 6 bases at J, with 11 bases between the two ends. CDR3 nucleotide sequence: TGTGCCAGCAGCCTGAGTTTGACCAATGAGCAGTTCTTC. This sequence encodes CASSLSLTNEQFF.

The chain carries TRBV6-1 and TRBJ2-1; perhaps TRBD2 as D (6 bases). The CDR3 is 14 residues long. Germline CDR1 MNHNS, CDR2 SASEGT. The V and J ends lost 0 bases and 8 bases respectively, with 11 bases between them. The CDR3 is CASSEAAGWDEQFF. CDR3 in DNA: TGTGCCAGCAGTGAAGCGGCGGGATGGGATGAGCAGTTCTTC.

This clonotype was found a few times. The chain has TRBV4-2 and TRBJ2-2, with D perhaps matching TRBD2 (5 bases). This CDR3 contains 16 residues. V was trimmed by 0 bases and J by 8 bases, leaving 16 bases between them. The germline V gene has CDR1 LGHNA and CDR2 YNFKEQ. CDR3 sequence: CASSQEVGAASGELFF. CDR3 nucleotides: TGTGCCAGCAGCCAAGAGGTGGGAGCGGCTTCGGGGGAGCTGTTTTTT.

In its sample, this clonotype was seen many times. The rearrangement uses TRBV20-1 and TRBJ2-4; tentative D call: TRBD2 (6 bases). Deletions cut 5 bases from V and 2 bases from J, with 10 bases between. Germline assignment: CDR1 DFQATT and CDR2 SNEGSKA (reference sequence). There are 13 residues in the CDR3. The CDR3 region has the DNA TGCAGTGCTCCGCGGGACTCCAAAAACATTCAGTACTTC. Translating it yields CSAPRDSKNIQYF.

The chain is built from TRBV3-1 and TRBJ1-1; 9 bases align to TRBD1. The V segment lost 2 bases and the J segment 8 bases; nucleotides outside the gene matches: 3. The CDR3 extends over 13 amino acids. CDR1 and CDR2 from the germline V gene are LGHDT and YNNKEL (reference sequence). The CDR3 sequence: CASSQTGTGEAFF. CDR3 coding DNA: TGTGCCAGCAGCCAAACCGGGACAGGGGAAGCTTTCTTT.

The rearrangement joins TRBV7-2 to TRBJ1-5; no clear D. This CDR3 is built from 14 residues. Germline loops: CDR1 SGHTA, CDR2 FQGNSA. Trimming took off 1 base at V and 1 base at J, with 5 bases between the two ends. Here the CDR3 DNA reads TGTGCCAGCAGCTTAGTCAGAAGCAATCAGCCCCAGCATTTT. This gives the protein CASSLVRSNQPQHF. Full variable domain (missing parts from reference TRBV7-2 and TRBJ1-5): GAGVSQSPSNKVTEKGKDVELRCDPISGHTALYWYRQSLGQGLEFLIYFQGNSAPDKSGLPSDRFSAERTGGSVSTLTIQRTQQEDSAVYLCASSLVRSNQPQHFGDGTRLSIL.

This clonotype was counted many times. DNA of the CDR3: TGTGCCAGCAGAAGACAGGGAGTGATCTACGAGCAGTACTTC. The encoded protein is CASRRQGVIYEQYF. The rearrangement uses TRBV7-9 and TRBJ2-7, with 7 bases lining up with TRBD1. The CDR3 totals 14 residues. V was pared by 6 bases and J by 3 bases, with 8 bases of the junction left unmatched. CDR1 is SEHNR, CDR2 FQNEAQ, per germline (reference sequence).